These 5 T cell receptor beta chains came from one sample sequenced in a study of identical twins. TCRdb reprocessed the 5' RACE reads via MiXCR and lists one record per CDR3 protein. The table has about 550,000 distinct CDR3 sequences, about a fifth seen once. These records were also assigned to another study, of yellow fever vaccine responses in identical twins.

Sequencing was performed on CD4+ T cells sorted from blood. All receptors come from a woman aged 18-35 years in good health.

This clonotype is a singleton in its sample. The V call is TRBV7-2, the J call TRBJ2-3; D gene uncertain. V shed 1 base and J shed 3 bases, with 14 bases lying between them. CDR3 length: 16 residues. Germline V gives CDR1 SGHTA, CDR2 FQGNSA. In DNA form, the CDR3 reads TGTGCCAGCAGCTTAGGGCATGTCCCTCGAACAGATACGCAGTATTTT. Translation gives CASSLGHVPRTDTQYF.

CDR3 DNA sequence: TGTGCCATCAGTGAAGGGACCACATACGAGCAGTACGTC. Translation: CAISEGTTYEQYV. The chain uses TRBV10-3 and TRBJ2-7; TRBD1 or TRBD2 may be the D gene (5 bases each). The germline V and J ends were trimmed by 3 bases and 4 bases, with 10 bases remaining between them. Germline loops: CDR1 ENHRY, CDR2 SYGVKD. The CDR3 sequence is 13 residues long.

This rearrangement joins TRBV7-2 to TRBJ2-7; no reliable D call. This CDR3 spans 12 amino acids. V dropped 4 bases and J dropped 6 bases, with 10 bases sitting between them. In germline, CDR1 is SGHTA, CDR2 FQGNSA. CDR3 loop: CASSSGAREQYF. Here the CDR3 DNA reads TGTGCCAGCAGCTCCGGAGCTCGCGAGCAGTACTTC. Full variable domain (rest looked up from reference TRBV7-2 and TRBJ2-7): GAGVSQSPSNKVTEKGKDVELRCDPISGHTALYWYRQSLGQGLEFLIYFQGNSAPDKSGLPSDRFSAERTGGSVSTLTIQRTQQEDSAVYLCASSSGAREQYFGPGTRLTVT.

The table lists this clonotype with a count of one. The chain has TRBV18 and TRBJ2-1, with 7 bases that match TRBD1. This CDR3 is built from 14 residues. Trimming removed 2 bases from V and 6 bases from J; junction bases left unmatched: 4. Germline lookup yields CDR1 KGHSH and CDR2 LQKENI. The CDR3 nucleotides read TGTGCCAGCTCACCAGCCGGGACAGTCAATGAGCAGTTCTTC. This codes for CASSPAGTVNEQFF.

The rearrangement joins TRBV27 to TRBJ2-2, with D perhaps assigned TRBD1 or TRBD2 (6 bases each). Germline lookup yields CDR1 MNHEY and CDR2 SMNVEV (reference sequence). V dropped 3 bases and J dropped 8 bases, with 13 bases sitting between them. The CDR3 is 14 amino acids. The CDR3 nucleotides are TGTGCCAGCAGTTTCCCACAGGGAGGTGGGGAGCTGTTTTTT. The encoded protein is CASSFPQGGGELFF.